Following are 22 T cell receptor beta chains from one sample sequenced in a study of T cell repertoires in cytomegalovirus infection. Their specific antigens are unknown. One entry per CDR3 protein results from TCRdb running MiXCR on the reads. The table records a few hundred thousand distinct CDR3 sequences, around a third of them present only once. The source material was cultured PBMCs, sampled from culture after CMV antigen stimulation. The receptor source for this set is a human donor in good health (CMV status not recorded). Some clones in this sample may be carry-over from other donors' samples.

V is TRBV4-3 and J is TRBJ1-2; 8 bases are shared with TRBD1. CDR3 length: 17 amino acids. Germline-derived CDR1 and CDR2 are LGHNA and YSLEER. Trimming cost V 2 bases and J 4 bases; bases outside gene matches: 12. As DNA, the CDR3 is TGCGCCAGCAGCCAACCAAGTTGGGGACAGGCATCCTATGGCTACACCTTC. It is translated as CASSQPSWGQASYGYTF.

The chain recombines TRBV5-6 with TRBJ2-1; 7 bases agree with TRBD2. Trimming removed 4 bases from V and 6 bases from J; junction bases left unmatched: 13. In germline, CDR1 is SGHDT, CDR2 YYEEEE. The CDR3 is 16 amino acids. The CDR3 reads CASSTLLAVGGNEQFF. Here the CDR3 DNA reads TGTGCCAGCAGCACCCTTCTAGCGGTGGGGGGCAATGAGCAGTTCTTC.

This clonotype has a handful of counts. This chain links TRBV12-3 or TRBV12-4 with TRBJ2-3, with D possibly TRBD1 on 5 matching bases. V shed 3 bases and J shed 2 bases, with 9 bases lying between them. The CDR3 has 14 amino acids. In DNA form, the CDR3 reads TGTGCCAGCAGTTTTGACAGCTACACAGATACGCAGTATTTT. Protein product: CASSFDSYTDTQYF.

Only one count was recorded for this clonotype. The V call is TRBV12-3 or TRBV12-4, the J call TRBJ1-2; D is perhaps TRBD1 (5 bases). The CDR3 has 15 amino acids. V lost 1 base, J lost 0 bases, and 9 bases lay in between. The CDR3 DNA reads TGTGCCAGCAGTTTAGGACAGCTCTCTAACTATGGCTACACCTTC. It yields the protein CASSLGQLSNYGYTF.

This clonotype occurred a few times. V gene TRBV18 combines with J gene TRBJ1-2; possibly TRBD1 for D (5 bases). CDR3 length: 15 amino acids. Between the trimmed V and J ends, which lost 3 bases and 3 bases, there was a span of 14 bases. Germline CDR1 and CDR2: KGHSH and LQKENI. CDR3 nucleotide sequence: TGTGCCAGCTCACCTCGAAGGGGAGCGGACTATGGCTACACCTTC. Its protein product is CASSPRRGADYGYTF.

This clonotype occurred a few times. The V gene is TRBV29-1, the J gene TRBJ1-2; D not certain. This CDR3 is built from 12 residues. The V and J ends lost 1 base and 8 bases respectively, with 11 bases between them. Germline values: CDR1 SQVTM, CDR2 ANQGSEA. CDR3 bases: TGCAGCGTTGAAGGAAACAATGCGGGCTACACCTTC. It yields the protein CSVEGNNAGYTF.

The table lists this clonotype with a few counts. The chain is built from TRBV6-5 and TRBJ2-5; D remains unclear. The V end lost 5 bases, the J end lost 2 bases, and 12 bases lay between the germline ends. CDR3 length: 14 amino acids. Per germline, CDR1 MNHEY and CDR2 SVGAGI. This chain's CDR3 is CASSIFRRQETQYF. The DNA of the CDR3 is TGTGCCAGCAGTATTTTCAGGAGACAAGAGACCCAGTACTTC.

This clonotype has only a few counts. The chain links TRBV14 to TRBJ1-1, with a tentative D call TRBD1 (5 bases). V was shortened by 4 bases and J by 3 bases, with 9 bases between the two germline ends. Looked up from germline, CDR1 is SGHDN and CDR2 is FVKESK. This CDR3 comprises 13 residues. The CDR3 DNA reads TGTGCCAGCAGCCGACAGAAACACACTGAAGCTTTCTTT. The encoded protein is CASSRQKHTEAFF.

The chain carries TRBV4-1 and TRBJ1-5, with D uncertain. The V gene lost 0 bases and the J gene lost 6 bases, with 9 bases spanning the gap. Germline values: CDR1 MGHRA, CDR2 YSYEKL. CDR3 size: 14 residues. The CDR3 is CASSQELLIQPQHF. The CDR3 bases are TGCGCCAGCAGCCAAGAATTGCTCATTCAGCCCCAGCATTTT.

The chain joins TRBV12-3 or TRBV12-4 to TRBJ1-2; tentative D call: TRBD1 (6 bases). V was trimmed by 3 bases and J by 4 bases, leaving 21 bases between them. This CDR3 has 17 residues. CDR3 region: CASSFAPLRQAVYGYTF. In DNA, the CDR3 is TGTGCCAGCAGTTTCGCCCCTCTCAGACAGGCCGTCTATGGCTACACCTTC.

The chain couples TRBV7-2 to TRBJ1-1, with D uncertain. Germline CDR1 and CDR2: SGHTA and FQGNSA. CDR3 size: 12 residues. V lost 5 bases and J lost 11, with 15 bases in between. The CDR3 region has the DNA TGTGCCAGCAGCGCCCCTTCCAGAATGGCTTTCTTT. Protein product: CASSAPSRMAFF. The full variable domain, with the rest looked up from reference TRBV7-2 and TRBJ1-1, is GAGVSQSPSNKVTEKGKDVELRCDPISGHTALYWYRQSLGQGLEFLIYFQGNSAPDKSGLPSDRFSAERTGGSVSTLTIQRTQQEDSAVYLCASSAPSRMAFFGQGTRLTVV.

This clonotype was found many times. The V call is TRBV7-2, the J call TRBJ2-7; weak D call: TRBD1 (5 bases). The length of the CDR3 is 15 residues. The germline V gene has CDR1 SGHTA and CDR2 FQGNSA. V gave up 4 bases and J gave up 4 bases, with 17 bases separating them. The CDR3 DNA reads as TGTGCCAGCAGCTGGGGTGGCAGGGTCCTTTACGAGCAGTACTTC. It encodes CASSWGGRVLYEQYF.

This clonotype was counted only a few times. The CDR3 region has the DNA TGTGCCAGCAGTCGTACAGACCTGGGGACTGAAGCTTTCTTT. It specifies CASSRTDLGTEAFF. V is TRBV5-5 and J is TRBJ1-1; D gene ambiguous. Trimming cost V 5 bases and J 5 bases, with 16 bases left between them. This CDR3 is 14 amino acids long. Germline V lookup: CDR1 SGHKS, CDR2 YYEKEE (reference sequence).

This chain links TRBV6-2 or TRBV6-3 with TRBJ1-2; D gene ambiguous. The CDR3 spans 13 residues. V lost 0 bases to trimming and J lost 2 bases, with 4 bases between them. Germline lookup yields CDR1 MNHEY and CDR2 SVGEGT. In DNA form, the CDR3 reads TGTGCCAGCAGTTACTCCTCGAACTATGGCTACACCTTC. Protein product: CASSYSSNYGYTF.

The rearrangement links TRBV29-1 to TRBJ1-3; D is uncertain. Germline V gives CDR1 SQVTM, CDR2 ANQGSEA. Trimming took 4 bases from V and 0 from J, leaving 10 bases between them. The CDR3 runs 14 residues. The DNA for the CDR3 is TGCAGCGTTGCCCCCACACACTCTGGAAACACCATATATTTT. This codes for CSVAPTHSGNTIYF.

Only one count was recorded for this clonotype. V and J are TRBV7-2 and TRBJ2-5; 12 nucleotides line up with TRBD2. The J segment lost 4 bases and the V segment lost 2 bases, leaving 5 bases of the junction unmatched. The V gene's germline CDR1 is SGHTA and CDR2 FQGNSA. There are 16 residues in the CDR3. The CDR3 nucleotides read TGTGCCAGCAGCTTACTAGCGGGAGGGGGTTTAGAGACCCAGTACTTC. Translating it yields CASSLLAGGGLETQYF.

The CDR3 DNA is TGTGCCAGTAAGGGAGTTGGGTCCTACGAGCAGTACTTC. Its translation: CASKGVGSYEQYF. The V call is TRBV19, the J call TRBJ2-7; D possibly corresponds to TRBD2 (5 bases). There are 13 residues in the CDR3. V lost 7 bases and J 1 base, leaving 11 bases between the germline ends. The germline CDR1 and CDR2 sequences are LNHDA and SQIVND (reference sequence).

The chain recombines TRBV7-8 with TRBJ2-2; D gene ambiguous. V dropped 3 bases and J dropped 4 bases, with 12 bases sitting between them. The germline V gene encodes CDR1 SGHVS and CDR2 FQNEAQ. The CDR3 spans 15 residues. Here the CDR3 DNA reads TGTGCCAGCAGCTTGCGAACAGAAAGCACCGGGGAGCTGTTTTTT. This sequence encodes CASSLRTESTGELFF.

This chain's CDR3 is CASGPGRTDGYTF. The CDR3, as DNA: TGTGCCAGCGGTCCCGGGAGGACAGATGGCTACACCTTC. The rearrangement links TRBV27 to TRBJ1-2; TRBD1 is a possible D gene (6 bases). The CDR3 is made up of 13 amino acids. Between the trimmed V and J ends, which lost 8 bases and 6 bases, there was a span of 16 bases. Per the germline V gene, CDR1 is MNHEY and CDR2 is SMNVEV (reference sequence).

The chain uses TRBV7-2 and TRBJ2-1, with D possibly TRBD2 on 6 matching bases. Trimming left V 2 bases short and J 6 bases short, with 11 bases between. The V gene's germline CDR1 is SGHTA and CDR2 FQGNSA. The CDR3 covers 14 residues. The CDR3 DNA follows: TGTGCCAGCAGCTTACCGGGAGAAAGCAATGAGCAGTTCTTC. It is translated as CASSLPGESNEQFF.

This clonotype was counted a single time. The V call is TRBV12-5, the J call TRBJ2-2, with a possible D match to TRBD2 (5 bases). This CDR3 region has 14 residues. V shed 0 bases and J shed 6 bases, with 8 bases lying between them. Germline loops: CDR1 LGHNT, CDR2 FRNRAP. The DNA for the CDR3 is TGTGCTAGTGGTTTGGTAGGGAGCGCCGGGGAGCTGTTTTTT. It yields the protein CASGLVGSAGELFF.

This clonotype was seen only a few times. V gene TRBV6-5 combines with J gene TRBJ2-7, with D possibly matching TRBD2 (6 bases). V shed 0 bases and J shed 7 bases, with 13 bases lying between them. From germline, CDR1 is MNHEY and CDR2 SVGAGI. The CDR3 covers 14 residues. The CDR3 coding sequence is TGTGCCAGCAGTTACTCGTACGGGAGAGAGGAGCAGTACTTC. As protein: CASSYSYGREEQYF.